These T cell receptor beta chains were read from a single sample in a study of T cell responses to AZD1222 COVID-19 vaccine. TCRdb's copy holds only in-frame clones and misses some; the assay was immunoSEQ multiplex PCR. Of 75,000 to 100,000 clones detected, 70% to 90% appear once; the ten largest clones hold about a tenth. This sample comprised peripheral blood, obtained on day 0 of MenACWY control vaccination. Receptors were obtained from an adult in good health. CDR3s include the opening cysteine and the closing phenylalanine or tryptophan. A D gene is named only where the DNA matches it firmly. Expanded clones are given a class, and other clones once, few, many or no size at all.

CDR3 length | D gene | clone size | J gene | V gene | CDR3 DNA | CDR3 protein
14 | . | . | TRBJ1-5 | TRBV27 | TGTGCCAGCAGTTTTGGACGGAGCAATCAGCCCCAGCATTTT | CASSFGRSNQPQHF
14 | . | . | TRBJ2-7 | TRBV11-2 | TGTGCCAGCAGCTTAGGTATTTACCCCTACGAGCAGTACTTC | CASSLGIYPYEQYF
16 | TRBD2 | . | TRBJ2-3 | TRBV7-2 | TGTGCCAGCAGCTTAGAACAGCGGGGGGGCCGGGATACGCAGTATTTT | CASSLEQRGGRDTQYF
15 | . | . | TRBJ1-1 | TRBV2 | TGTGCCAGCAGTGCTAGGGGGACTGCTACACAAGAAGCTTTCTTT | CASSARGTATQEAFF
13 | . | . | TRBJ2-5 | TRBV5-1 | TGCGCCAGCAGCTTGGGGCAGAGGGAGACCCAGTACTTC | CASSLGQRETQYF
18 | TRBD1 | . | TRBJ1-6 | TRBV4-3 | TGCGCCAGCAGCCAAGAAGGGACGGAAACAGGGGGCTATTCACCCCTCCACTTT | CASSQEGTETGGYSPLHF
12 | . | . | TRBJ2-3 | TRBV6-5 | TGTGCCAGTGGACCAGACACAGATACGCAGTATTTT | CASGPDTDTQYF
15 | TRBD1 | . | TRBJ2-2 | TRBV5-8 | TGTGCCAGCAGCTTGGGGACAGGGAACACCGGGGAGCTGTTTTTT | CASSLGTGNTGELFF
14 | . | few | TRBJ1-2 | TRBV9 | TGTGCCAGCAGCCCCCAAGACGGAAACTATGGCTACACCTTC | CASSPQDGNYGYTF
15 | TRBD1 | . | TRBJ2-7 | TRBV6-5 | TGTGCCAGCAGTCCGGCCGAGGACAGGGCCTACGAGCAGTACTTC | CASSPAEDRAYEQYF
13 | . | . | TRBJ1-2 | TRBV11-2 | TGTGCCAGCAGCCCGGTGGCGTACTATGGCTACACCTTC | CASSPVAYYGYTF
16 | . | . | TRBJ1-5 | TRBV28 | TGTGCCAGCAGTTTGGGACTCGCAACGGGTTCTCAGCCCCAGCATTTT | CASSLGLATGSQPQHF
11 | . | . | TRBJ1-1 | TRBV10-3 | TGTGCCATCAGTGAAAGGACTGAAGCTTTCTTT | CAISERTEAFF
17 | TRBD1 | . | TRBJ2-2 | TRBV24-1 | TGTGCCACCAGTGCGGGACAGCCCATCCGAAACACCGGGGAGCTGTTTTTT | CATSAGQPIRNTGELFF
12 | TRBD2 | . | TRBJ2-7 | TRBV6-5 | TGTGCCGCGACGGGGAGGGGCTACGAGCAGTACTTC | CAATGRGYEQYF
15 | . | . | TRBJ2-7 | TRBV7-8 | TGTGCCAGCAGCTTAGTGGCGGATATCGCCTACGAGCAGTACTTC | CASSLVADIAYEQYF
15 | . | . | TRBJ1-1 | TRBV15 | TGTGCCACCAGCAGAGGTGGGGGGATGAACACTGAAGCTTTCTTT | CATSRGGGMNTEAFF
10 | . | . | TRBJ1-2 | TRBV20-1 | TGCAGTGCTAGAGATTCTGACTACACCTTC | CSARDSDYTF
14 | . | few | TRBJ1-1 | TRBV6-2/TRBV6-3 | TGTGCCAGCAGTTACACAGGGATGAACACTGAAGCTTTCTTT | CASSYTGMNTEAFF
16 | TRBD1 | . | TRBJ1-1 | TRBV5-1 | TGCGCCAGCAGCCTTCGAAACGACAGGGAAGGAACTGAAGCTTTCTTT | CASSLRNDREGTEAFF
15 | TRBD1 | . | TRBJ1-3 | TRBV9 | TGTGCCAGCAGCGTCAGGGGGCTCTCTGGAAACACCATATATTTT | CASSVRGLSGNTIYF
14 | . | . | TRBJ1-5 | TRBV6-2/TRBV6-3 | TGTGCCAGCAGTTACGGCAGGGGAGGTCAGCCCCAGCATTTT | CASSYGRGGQPQHF
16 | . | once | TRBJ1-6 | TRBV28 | TGTGCCAGCAGTTTAGCCCGGACCGTGAATAATTCACCCCTCCACTTT | CASSLARTVNNSPLHF
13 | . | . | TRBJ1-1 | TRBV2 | TGTGCCAGCAGTGTTGGCCTCAACACTGAAGCTTTCTTT | CASSVGLNTEAFF
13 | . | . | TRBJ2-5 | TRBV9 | TGTGCCAGCAGCGGGGATCATGGAGAGACCCAGTACTTC | CASSGDHGETQYF
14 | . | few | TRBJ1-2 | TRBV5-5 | TGTGCCAGCAGCTTGGGCAACAGTGATTATGGCTACACCTTC | CASSLGNSDYGYTF
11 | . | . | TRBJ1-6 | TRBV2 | TGTGCCAGCAGCTCACACGTTAATCCCCACTTT | CASSSHVNPHF
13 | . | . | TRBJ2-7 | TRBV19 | TGTGCCTCCTCCGAGGCGGTAGCCTACGAGCAGTACTTC | CASSEAVAYEQYF